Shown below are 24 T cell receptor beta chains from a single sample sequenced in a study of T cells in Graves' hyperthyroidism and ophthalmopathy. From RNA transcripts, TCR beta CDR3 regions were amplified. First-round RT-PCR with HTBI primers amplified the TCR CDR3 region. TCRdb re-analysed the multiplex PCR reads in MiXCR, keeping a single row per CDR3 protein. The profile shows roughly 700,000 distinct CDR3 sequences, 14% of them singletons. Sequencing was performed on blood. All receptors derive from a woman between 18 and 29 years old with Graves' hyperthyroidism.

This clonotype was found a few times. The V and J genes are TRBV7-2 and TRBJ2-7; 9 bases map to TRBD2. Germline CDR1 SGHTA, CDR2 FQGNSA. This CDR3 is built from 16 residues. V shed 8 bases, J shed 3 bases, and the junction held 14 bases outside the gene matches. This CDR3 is CASSRFSSGSYYEQYF. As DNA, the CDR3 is TGTGCCAGCTCCAGATTCAGTAGCGGGAGCTACTACGAGCAGTACTTC.

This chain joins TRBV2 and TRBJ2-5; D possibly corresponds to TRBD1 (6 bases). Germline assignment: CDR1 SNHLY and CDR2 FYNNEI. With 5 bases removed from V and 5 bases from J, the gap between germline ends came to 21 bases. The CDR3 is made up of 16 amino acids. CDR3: CASSKGTQLRTETQYF. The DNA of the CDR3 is TGTGCCAGCAGTAAGGGGACACAACTTAGAACCGAGACCCAGTACTTC. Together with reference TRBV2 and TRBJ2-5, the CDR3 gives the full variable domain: EPEVTQTPSHQVTQMGQEVILRCVPISNHLYFYWYRQILGQKVEFLVSFYNNEISEKSEIFDDQFSVERPDGSNFTLKIRSTKLEDSAMYFCASSKGTQLRTETQYFGPGTRLLVL.

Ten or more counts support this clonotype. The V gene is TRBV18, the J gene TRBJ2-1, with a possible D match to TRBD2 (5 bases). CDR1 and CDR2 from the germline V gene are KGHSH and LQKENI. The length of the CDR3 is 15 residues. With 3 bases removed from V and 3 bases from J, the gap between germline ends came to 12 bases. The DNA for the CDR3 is TGTGCCAGCTCACCGCTGGTCCGGGGCTACAATGAGCAGTTCTTC. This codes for CASSPLVRGYNEQFF.

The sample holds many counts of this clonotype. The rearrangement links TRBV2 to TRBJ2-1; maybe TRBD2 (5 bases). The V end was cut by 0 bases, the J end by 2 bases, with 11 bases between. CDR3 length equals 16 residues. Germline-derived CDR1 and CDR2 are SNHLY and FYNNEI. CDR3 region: CASSEALPSPYNEQFF. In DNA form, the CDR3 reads TGTGCCAGCAGTGAAGCGCTCCCTAGCCCCTACAATGAGCAGTTCTTC.

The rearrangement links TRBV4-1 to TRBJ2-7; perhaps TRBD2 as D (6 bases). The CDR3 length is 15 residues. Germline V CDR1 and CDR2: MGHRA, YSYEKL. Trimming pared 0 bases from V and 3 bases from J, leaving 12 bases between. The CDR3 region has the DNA TGCGCCAGCAGCCAAGATACCGGGAGAGTCTACGAGCAGTACTTC. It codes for CASSQDTGRVYEQYF.

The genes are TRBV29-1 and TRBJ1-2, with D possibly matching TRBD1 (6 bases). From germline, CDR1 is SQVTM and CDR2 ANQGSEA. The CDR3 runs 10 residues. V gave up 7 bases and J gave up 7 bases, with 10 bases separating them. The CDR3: CSAQGAGYTF. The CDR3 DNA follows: TGCAGCGCACAGGGTGCTGGCTACACCTTC.

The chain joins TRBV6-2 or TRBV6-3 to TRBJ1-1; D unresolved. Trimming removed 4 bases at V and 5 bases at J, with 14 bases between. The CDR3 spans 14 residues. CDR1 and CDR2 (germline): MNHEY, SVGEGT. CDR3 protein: CASSLLHSVTEAFF. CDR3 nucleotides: TGTGCCAGCAGTTTACTGCACAGTGTGACTGAAGCTTTCTTT.

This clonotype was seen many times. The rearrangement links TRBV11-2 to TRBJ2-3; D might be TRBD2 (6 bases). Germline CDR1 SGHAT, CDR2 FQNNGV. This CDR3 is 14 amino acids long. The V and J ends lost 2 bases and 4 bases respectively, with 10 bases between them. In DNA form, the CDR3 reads TGTGCCAGCAGCTTAACCCTAGCGTCAGATACGCAGTATTTT. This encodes CASSLTLASDTQYF.

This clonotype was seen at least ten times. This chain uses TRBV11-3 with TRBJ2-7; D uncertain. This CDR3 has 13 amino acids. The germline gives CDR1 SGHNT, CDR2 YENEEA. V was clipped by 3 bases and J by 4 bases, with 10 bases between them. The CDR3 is CASSFSPVYEQYF. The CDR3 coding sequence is TGTGCCAGCAGCTTCTCCCCCGTTTACGAGCAGTACTTC.

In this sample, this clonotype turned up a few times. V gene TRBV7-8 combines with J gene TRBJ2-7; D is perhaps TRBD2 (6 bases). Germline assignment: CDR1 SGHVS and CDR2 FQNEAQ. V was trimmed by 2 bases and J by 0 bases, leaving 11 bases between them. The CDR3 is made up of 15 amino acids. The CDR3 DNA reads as TGTGCCAGCAGCTTAAAGGGCGGGACCTCCTACGAGCAGTACTTC. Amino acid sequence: CASSLKGGTSYEQYF. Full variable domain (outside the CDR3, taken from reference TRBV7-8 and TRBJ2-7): GAGVSQSPRYKVAKRGQDVALRCDPISGHVSLFWYQQALGQGPEFLTYFQNEAQLDKSGLPSDRFFAERPEGSVSTLKIQRTQQEDSAVYLCASSLKGGTSYEQYFGPGTRLTVT.

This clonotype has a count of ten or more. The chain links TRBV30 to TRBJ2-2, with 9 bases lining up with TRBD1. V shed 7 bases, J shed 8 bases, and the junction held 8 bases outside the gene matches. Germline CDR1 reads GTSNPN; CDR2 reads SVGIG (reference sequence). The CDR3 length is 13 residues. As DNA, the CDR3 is TGTGCCTCCTCGGGACAGGGCGAAGGGGAGCTGTTTTTT. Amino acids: CASSGQGEGELFF. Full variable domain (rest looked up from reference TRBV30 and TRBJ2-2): SQTIHQWPATLVQPVGSPLSLECTVEGTSNPNLYWYRQAAGRGLQLLFYSVGIGQISSEVPQNLSASRPQDRQFILSSKKLLLSDSGFYLCASSGQGEGELFFGEGSRLTVL.

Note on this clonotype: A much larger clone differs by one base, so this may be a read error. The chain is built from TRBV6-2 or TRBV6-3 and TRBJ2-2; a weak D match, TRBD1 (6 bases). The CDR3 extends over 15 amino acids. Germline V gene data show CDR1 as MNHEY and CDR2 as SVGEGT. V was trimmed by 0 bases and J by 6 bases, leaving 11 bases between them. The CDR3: CASSYSRGGAGELFF. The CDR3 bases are TGTGCCAGCAGTTACTCGAGAGGGGGTGCCGGGGAGCTGTTTTTT.

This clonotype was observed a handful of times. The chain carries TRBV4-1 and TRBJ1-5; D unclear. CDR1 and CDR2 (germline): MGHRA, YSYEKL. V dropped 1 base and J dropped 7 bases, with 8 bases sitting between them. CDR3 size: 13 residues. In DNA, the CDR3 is TGCGCCAGCAGCCAAGGGGAGCTGCAGCCCCAGCATTTT. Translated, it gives CASSQGELQPQHF.

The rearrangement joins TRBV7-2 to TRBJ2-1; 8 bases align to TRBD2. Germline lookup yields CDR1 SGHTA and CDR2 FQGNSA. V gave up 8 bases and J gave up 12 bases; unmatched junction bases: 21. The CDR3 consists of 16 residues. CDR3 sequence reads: CASVHVAGRNILAQFF. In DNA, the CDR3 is TGTGCCAGCGTTCATGTAGCGGGACGTAACATTCTAGCGCAGTTCTTC.

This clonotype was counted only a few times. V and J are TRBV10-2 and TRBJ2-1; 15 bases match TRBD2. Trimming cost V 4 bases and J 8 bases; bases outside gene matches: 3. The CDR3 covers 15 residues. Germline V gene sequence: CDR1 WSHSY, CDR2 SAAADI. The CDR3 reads CASSGTSGRADEQFF. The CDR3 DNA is TGCGCCAGCAGTGGGACTAGCGGGAGGGCAGATGAGCAGTTCTTC.

The CDR3 spells CASSGTGGSYNEQFF. The CDR3 DNA sequence: TGTGCCAGCAGCGGGACAGGAGGTTCCTACAATGAGCAGTTCTTC. The chain is built from TRBV9 and TRBJ2-1; 7 nucleotides match TRBD1. Germline values: CDR1 SGDLS, CDR2 YYNGEE. Trimming took 3 bases from V and 1 from J; bases not matched to a gene: 4. The CDR3 covers 15 residues.

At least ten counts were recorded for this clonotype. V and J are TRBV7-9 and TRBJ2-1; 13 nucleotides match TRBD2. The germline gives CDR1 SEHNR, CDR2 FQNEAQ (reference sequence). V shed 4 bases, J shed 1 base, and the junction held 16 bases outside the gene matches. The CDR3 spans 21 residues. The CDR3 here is CASSSQQGGLAGESSYNEQFF. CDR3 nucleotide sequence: TGTGCCAGCAGCTCGCAACAGGGAGGACTAGCGGGAGAGTCATCCTACAATGAGCAGTTCTTC.

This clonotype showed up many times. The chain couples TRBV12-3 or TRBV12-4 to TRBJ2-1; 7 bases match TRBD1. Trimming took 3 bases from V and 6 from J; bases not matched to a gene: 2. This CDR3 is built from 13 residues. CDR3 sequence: CASSFGDSNEQFF. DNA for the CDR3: TGTGCCAGCAGTTTCGGGGACAGCAATGAGCAGTTCTTC.

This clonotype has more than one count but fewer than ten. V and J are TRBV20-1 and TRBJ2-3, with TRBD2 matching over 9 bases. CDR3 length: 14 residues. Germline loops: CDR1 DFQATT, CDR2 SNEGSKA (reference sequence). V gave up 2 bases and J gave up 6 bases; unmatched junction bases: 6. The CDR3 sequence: CSARRREGLDTQYF. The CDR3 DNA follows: TGCAGTGCTAGAAGGCGGGAGGGTCTCGATACGCAGTATTTT.

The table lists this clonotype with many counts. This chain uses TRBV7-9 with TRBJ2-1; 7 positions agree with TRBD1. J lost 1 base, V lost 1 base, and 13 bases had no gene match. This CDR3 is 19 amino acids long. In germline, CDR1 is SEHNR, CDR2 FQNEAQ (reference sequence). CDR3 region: CASSLVRGPGTVSYNEQFF. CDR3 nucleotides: TGTGCCAGCAGCTTAGTAAGAGGTCCCGGGACAGTATCCTACAATGAGCAGTTCTTC.

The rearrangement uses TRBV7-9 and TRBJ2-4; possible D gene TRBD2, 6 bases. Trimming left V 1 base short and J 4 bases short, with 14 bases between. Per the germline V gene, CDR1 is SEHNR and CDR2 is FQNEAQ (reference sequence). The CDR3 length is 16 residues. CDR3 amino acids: CASSLETPGLKNIQYF. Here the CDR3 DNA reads TGTGCCAGCAGCTTAGAAACCCCGGGACTGAAAAACATTCAGTACTTC.

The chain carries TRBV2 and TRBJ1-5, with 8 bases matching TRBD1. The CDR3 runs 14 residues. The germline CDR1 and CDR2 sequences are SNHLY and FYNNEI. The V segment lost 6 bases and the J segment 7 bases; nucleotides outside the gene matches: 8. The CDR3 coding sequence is TGTGCCAGCAGCGACGTGACAGGGGCCCAGCCCCAGCATTTT. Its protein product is CASSDVTGAQPQHF.

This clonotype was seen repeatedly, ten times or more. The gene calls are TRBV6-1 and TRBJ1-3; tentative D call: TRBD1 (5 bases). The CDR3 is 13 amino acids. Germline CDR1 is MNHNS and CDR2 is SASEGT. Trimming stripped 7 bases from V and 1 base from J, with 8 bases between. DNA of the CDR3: TGTGCCAGCATGGGACCGTCTGGAAACACCATATATTTT. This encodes CASMGPSGNTIYF.

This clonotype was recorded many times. Written as DNA, the CDR3 is TGTGCCAGCTCACCCGGGACTAGCGCTCACTCCTACAATGAGCAGTTCTTC. Translation gives CASSPGTSAHSYNEQFF. The chain combines TRBV18 with TRBJ2-1, with TRBD2 identical over 10 bases. CDR3 length: 17 residues. V lost 3 bases and J lost 0; bases outside the gene matches: 5. Per the germline V gene, CDR1 is KGHSH and CDR2 is LQKENI.